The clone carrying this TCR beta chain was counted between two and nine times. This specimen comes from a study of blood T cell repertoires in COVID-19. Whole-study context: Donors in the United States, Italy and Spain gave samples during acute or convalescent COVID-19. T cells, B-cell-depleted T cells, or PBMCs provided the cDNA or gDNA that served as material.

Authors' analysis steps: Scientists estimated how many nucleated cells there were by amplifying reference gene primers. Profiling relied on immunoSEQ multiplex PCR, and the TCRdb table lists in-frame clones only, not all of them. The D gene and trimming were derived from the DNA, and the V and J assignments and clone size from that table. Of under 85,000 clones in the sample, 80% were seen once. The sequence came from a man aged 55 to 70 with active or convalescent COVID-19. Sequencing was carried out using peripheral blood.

CDR3 sequence: CASSKASWEAYGYTF. The CDR3, as DNA: TGTGCCAGCAGCAAAGCCTCATGGGAGGCCTATGGCTACACCTTC. J is TRBJ1-2 and V is TRBV21-1. TRBV21-1 is annotated as a pseudogene. CDR3 size: 15 residues.